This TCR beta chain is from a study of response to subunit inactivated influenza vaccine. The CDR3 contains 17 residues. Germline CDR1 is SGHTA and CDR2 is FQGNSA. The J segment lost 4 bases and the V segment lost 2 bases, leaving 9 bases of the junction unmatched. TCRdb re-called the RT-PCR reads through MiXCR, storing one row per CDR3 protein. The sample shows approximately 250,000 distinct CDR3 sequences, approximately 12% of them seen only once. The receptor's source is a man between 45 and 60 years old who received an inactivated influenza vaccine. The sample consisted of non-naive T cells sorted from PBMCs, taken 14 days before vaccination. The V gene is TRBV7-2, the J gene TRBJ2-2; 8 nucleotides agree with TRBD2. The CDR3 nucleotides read TGTGCCAGCAGCTTATTGTTGACTAGCGAGACCACCGGGGAGCTGTTTTTT. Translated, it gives CASSLLLTSETTGELFF. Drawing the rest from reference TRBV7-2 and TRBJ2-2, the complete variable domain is GAGVSQSPSNKVTEKGKDVELRCDPISGHTALYWYRQSLGQGLEFLIYFQGNSAPDKSGLPSDRFSAERTGGSVSTLTIQRTQQEDSAVYLCASSLLLTSETTGELFFGEGSRLTVL.